The 9 T cell receptor beta chains in this list originate from one sample, sequenced in a study of tumor-infiltrating lymphocytes in primary liver carcinoma. Unsorted whole blood yielded the blood RNA, and germline DNA was also extracted. With approximately 500 ng total RNA as template and a constant-region primer, TCR beta cDNA was made. Libraries for TCR beta were built through three nested multiplex PCR rounds, which together made up a slightly modified ARM-PCR procedure. Two initial PCR rounds of around 10 cycles each paired TRBV1-TRBV30 forward primers with a C-beta reverse primer. TCRdb recomputed calls from the multiplex PCR reads with MiXCR, one row per CDR3 protein. Counted here are 310,000 or so distinct CDR3 sequences, around three fifths occurring once; the ten biggest clones make up 15% to 20%. The sequencing sample was made of peripheral blood. The receptors were sampled from a woman under 40 with primary liver carcinoma and hepatitis B virus infection.

This clonotype was recorded many times. This rearrangement joins TRBV11-2 to TRBJ2-7, with TRBD1 identical over 10 bases. Germline CDR1 SGHAT, CDR2 FQNNGV. V was pared by 1 base and J by 2 bases, with 2 bases of the junction left unmatched. The CDR3 sequence is 15 residues long. CDR3 amino acids: CASSLGTGGAYEQYF. As DNA, the CDR3 is TGTGCCAGCAGCTTAGGGACAGGGGGGGCCTACGAGCAGTACTTC.

In this sample, this clonotype turned up many times. This chain links TRBV4-2 with TRBJ1-2; possibly TRBD1 for D (5 bases). The germline V gene has CDR1 LGHNA and CDR2 YNFKEQ. This CDR3 region has 15 residues. V lost 1 base and J 2 bases, leaving 11 bases between the germline ends. The CDR3 loop reads CASSQGQGPNYGYTF. DNA for the CDR3: TGTGCCAGCAGCCAAGGTCAGGGCCCGAACTATGGCTACACCTTC.

Comments on this clonotype: At one end, the junction sequence differs from germline, possibly due to a read error. The V call is TRBV4-2, the J call TRBJ1-6; D remains ambiguous. The CDR3 is made up of 14 amino acids. CDR1 is LGHNA, CDR2 YNFKEQ, per germline. The CDR3 reads CASRDQELISSLHF. The CDR3 region has the DNA TGTGCCAGCAGGGACCAGGAGCTTATTTCATCCCTCCACTTT.

Remarks on this clonotype: This may arise from a read error, as a much more abundant clone is one base away. The gene calls are TRBV28 and TRBJ1-4; D is ambiguous. V lost 3 bases and J 6 bases, leaving 8 bases between the germline ends. CDR3 length equals 13 residues. Germline loops: CDR1 MDHEN, CDR2 SYDVKM. CDR3 coding DNA: TGTGCCAGCAGTTTTACGGCTTATGAAAAACTGTTTTTT. It translates to CASSFTAYEKLFF.

The V call is TRBV12-3 or TRBV12-4, the J call TRBJ2-3, with D maybe TRBD1 (5 bases). The CDR3 consists of 15 residues. Trimming pared 8 bases from V and 2 bases from J, leaving 17 bases between. The CDR3 coding sequence is TGTGCCAGCTCCAGGGAAGCGCGTGACACAGATACGCAGTATTTT. Amino acid sequence: CASSREARDTDTQYF.

V usage is TRBV5-1 and J usage is TRBJ2-1, with D possibly TRBD2 on 6 matching bases. This CDR3 is built from 15 residues. Trimming cost V 6 bases and J 6 bases, with 19 bases left between them. Germline CDR1 and CDR2: SGHRS and YFSETQ. In nucleotides, the CDR3 is TGCGCCAGCACCATAGGGTCCGGAGGGCCCAATGAGCAGTTCTTC. Residues: CASTIGSGGPNEQFF. Drawing the rest from reference TRBV5-1 and TRBJ2-1, the complete variable domain is KAGVTQTPRYLIKTRGQQVTLSCSPISGHRSVSWYQQTPGQGLQFLFEYFSETQRNKGNFPGRFSGRQFSNSRSEMNVSTLELGDSALYLCASTIGSGGPNEQFFGPGTRLTVL.

The chain has TRBV28 and TRBJ2-1; the D is unclear. Germline V CDR1 and CDR2: MDHEN, SYDVKM. This CDR3 has 14 amino acids. V gave up 3 bases and J gave up 2 bases, with 8 bases separating them. CDR3 bases: TGTGCCAGCAGTTTCGTACAAGCCTACAATGAGCAGTTCTTC. Its protein is CASSFVQAYNEQFF.

The J gene is TRBJ2-1, the V gene TRBV12-3 or TRBV12-4; D uncertain. V gave up 7 bases and J gave up 6 bases, with 10 bases separating them. This CDR3 is 12 amino acids long. The CDR3 loop reads CASTSGGNEQFF. The CDR3 DNA reads TGTGCCAGCACCTCAGGCGGCAATGAGCAGTTCTTC.

With regard to this clonotype: This may be a read error, as it is one base from a much larger clone. The gene calls are TRBV4-1 and TRBJ1-4; D is unresolved. The V gene's germline CDR1 is MGHRA and CDR2 YSYEKL. Trimming took 0 bases from V and 3 from J, leaving 5 bases between them. The CDR3 runs to 14 residues. The CDR3 reads CASSQESSNEKLFF. The DNA for the CDR3 is TGCGCCAGCAGCCAAGAGTCCTCTAATGAAAAACTGTTTTTT.